Listed here are 20 T cell receptor beta chains from one sample, sequenced in a study of blood T cell repertoires in COVID-19 (TCRdb year 2020). The method was the immunoSEQ multiplex PCR assay. TCRdb carries this immuneACCESS record with in-frame sequences only. Its versions omit some clonotypes, under half of them owing to an unresolved V gene in the studies checked, with the rest unexplained. Within this sample are around 260,000 clones, with approximately 85% of them counted one time only. 0.75% to 0.95% of the sample is in the top ten clones. Sequencing used peripheral blood. The receptor set was obtained from a human donor with COVID-19, enrolled during active disease. The donor label of this sample is uncertain.

The chain is built from TRBV6-5 and TRBJ1-1; D unclear. The germline gives CDR1 MNHEY, CDR2 SVGAGI. Trimming shortened V by 6 bases and J by 8 bases, and 16 bases separated the two germline ends. The CDR3 runs to 13 residues. CDR3 sequence: CASSPPGYPEAFF. The CDR3 DNA reads TGTGCCAGCAGCCCCCCAGGTTATCCCGAAGCTTTCTTT.

The V call is TRBV2, the J call TRBJ2-3, with D perhaps TRBD1 (5 bases). This CDR3 is 14 amino acids long. Deletions cut 6 bases from V and 4 bases from J, with 14 bases between. The germline gives CDR1 SNHLY, CDR2 FYNNEI. The CDR3 region has the DNA TGTGCCAGCAGACTACACCTAGGGGCAGATACGCAGTATTTT. Translating gives CASRLHLGADTQYF.

The chain uses TRBV21-1 and TRBJ2-7; the table's D call TRBD2 went unverified against the DNA. TRBV21-1 is marked as a pseudogene. The CDR3 sequence is 14 residues long. Here the CDR3 DNA reads TGTGCCAGCAGCAAGTGGCGGGGAACCTACGAGCAGTACTTC. Protein product: CASSKWRGTYEQYF.

The chain uses TRBV5-1 and TRBJ2-3, with D uncertain. Per the germline V gene, CDR1 is SGHRS and CDR2 is YFSETQ. CDR3 size: 13 residues. V lost 4 bases and J 2 bases, leaving 8 bases between the germline ends. CDR3 sequence (DNA): TGCGCCAGCAGCGAGTTCCCCACAGATACGCAGTATTTT. The encoded protein is CASSEFPTDTQYF.

The chain is built from TRBV10-3 and TRBJ2-1, with a tentative D call TRBD2 (6 bases). From germline, CDR1 is ENHRY and CDR2 SYGVKD. This CDR3 region has 15 residues. V dropped 6 bases and J dropped 3 bases, with 15 bases sitting between them. For the CDR3, the DNA is TGTGCCATCAGGGACCCGGGAGCGGTCTACAATGAGCAGTTCTTC. It specifies CAIRDPGAVYNEQFF.

Here the CDR3 DNA reads TGTGCCAGTAGCTCAGGGGGGAGCGACTTAGAAGCTTTCTTT. It is translated as CASSSGGSDLEAFF. The V gene is TRBV19, the J gene TRBJ1-1, with 7 bases matching TRBD1. Losses at the gene ends were 6 bases for V and 8 bases for J; bases not matched to a gene: 12. There are 14 residues in the CDR3. Germline-derived CDR1 and CDR2 are LNHDA and SQIVND (reference sequence).

The chain uses TRBV30 and TRBJ2-5; D is possibly TRBD2 (7 bases). V gave up 5 bases and J gave up 1 base, with 14 bases separating them. The CDR3 extends over 14 amino acids. CDR1 is GTSNPN and CDR2 is SVGIG in the germline V gene (reference sequence). The CDR3 loop reads CAWGGAGPQETQYF. The DNA for the CDR3 is TGTGCCTGGGGGGGGGCAGGTCCCCAAGAGACCCAGTACTTC.

The gene calls are TRBV28 and TRBJ2-7; perhaps TRBD2 as D (5 bases). The CDR3 is made up of 13 amino acids. V dropped 9 bases and J dropped 0 bases, with 12 bases sitting between them. Per the germline V gene, CDR1 is MDHEN and CDR2 is SYDVKM. In nucleotides, the CDR3 is TGTGCCAGTGAAGAGGGCGGCTCCTACGAGCAGTACTTC. Protein sequence: CASEEGGSYEQYF.

This clone was recorded a few times. The V and J genes are TRBV2 and TRBJ2-7; TRBD2 aligns across 13 bases. The germline V gene has CDR1 SNHLY and CDR2 FYNNEI. The CDR3 totals 13 residues. V trimming: 7 bases; J trimming: 7 bases; junction bases outside the gene matches: 4. CDR3 sequence (DNA): TGTGCCAGCACATGGACTAGCGGGAGTGAGCAGTACTTC. It is translated as CASTWTSGSEQYF.

This chain connects TRBV7-2 to TRBJ2-7; D is uncertain. The CDR3 loop spans 14 amino acids. The V and J ends lost 2 bases and 5 bases respectively, with 13 bases between them. Looked up from germline, CDR1 is SGHTA and CDR2 is FQGNSA. The CDR3: CASSLLTRNDEQYF. The CDR3 nucleotides are TGTGCCAGCAGCTTATTGACAAGGAATGACGAGCAGTACTTC.

The rearrangement links TRBV19 to TRBJ2-1, with a possible D match to TRBD2 (6 bases). The CDR3 spans 11 residues. Germline V gene data show CDR1 as LNHDA and CDR2 as SQIVND (reference sequence). Trimming removed 3 bases at V and 16 bases at J, with 13 bases between. DNA of the CDR3: TGTGCCAGTAGTATGGGCGGGGACGTTTTCTTC. This gives the protein CASSMGGDVFF.

The V gene is TRBV28, the J gene TRBJ1-2, with a possible D match to TRBD1 (6 bases). The CDR3 spans 14 residues. V lost 3 bases and J 6 bases, leaving 14 bases between the germline ends. Germline V gene sequence: CDR1 MDHEN, CDR2 SYDVKM. Here the CDR3 reads CASSFTGGGDGYTF. The CDR3 bases are TGTGCCAGCAGTTTCACGGGGGGCGGGGATGGCTACACCTTC.

The chain is built from TRBV30 and TRBJ1-4; D gene uncertain. V lost 2 bases and J 4 bases, leaving 11 bases between the germline ends. The germline CDR1 and CDR2 sequences are GTSNPN and SVGIG (reference sequence). The CDR3 contains 14 residues. The CDR3 protein is CAWSLGRYNEKLFF. The DNA for the CDR3 is TGTGCCTGGAGTCTTGGGCGCTATAATGAAAAACTGTTTTTT. The variable domain in full, with the rest retrieved from reference TRBV30 and TRBJ1-4, is SQTIHQWPATLVQPVGSPLSLECTVEGTSNPNLYWYRQAAGRGLQLLFYSVGIGQISSEVPQNLSASRPQDRQFILSSKKLLLSDSGFYLCAWSLGRYNEKLFFGSGTQLSVL.

The chain joins TRBV6-6 to TRBJ2-1; 10 bases align to TRBD2. Trimming cost V 2 bases and J 5 bases; bases outside gene matches: 3. Germline CDR1 is MNHNY and CDR2 is SVGAGI (reference sequence). There are 15 residues in the CDR3. The CDR3 region has the DNA TGTGCCAGCAGTTACCGGACTAGCGGTCACAATGAGCAGTTCTTC. Translating it yields CASSYRTSGHNEQFF.

The chain has TRBV7-3 and TRBJ1-4; perhaps TRBD1 as D (5 bases). CDR1 SGHTA and CDR2 FQGTGA come from the germline V gene. Trimming took 2 bases from V and 2 from J, leaving 6 bases between them. The CDR3 runs 14 residues. CDR3 nucleotides: TGTGCCAGCAGCTTAGGGGGGACTAATGAAAAACTGTTTTTT. It specifies CASSLGGTNEKLFF. Full variable domain (remainder filled in from reference TRBV7-3 and TRBJ1-4): GAGVSQTPSNKVTEKGKYVELRCDPISGHTALYWYRQSLGQGPEFLIYFQGTGAADDSGLPNDRFFAVRPEGSVSTLKIQRTERGDSAVYLCASSLGGTNEKLFFGSGTQLSVL.

The V call is TRBV5-1, the J call TRBJ2-3; the match to TRBD1 covers 10 bases. Unmatched junction bases numbered 7, after V lost 1 base and J lost 8 bases. This CDR3 region has 15 residues. Germline CDR1 SGHRS, CDR2 YFSETQ. The CDR3 here is CASSLRGTGASTQYF. CDR3 in DNA: TGCGCCAGCAGCTTGAGGGGGACAGGGGCGAGTACGCAGTATTTT.

The genes are TRBV7-2 and TRBJ1-2, with D hard to call. CDR1 and CDR2 from the germline V gene are SGHTA and FQGNSA. Trimming took off 5 bases at V and 8 bases at J, with 15 bases between the two ends. This CDR3 region has 13 residues. In nucleotides, the CDR3 is TGTGCCAGCAGCGCGGGATTTCGGGGAGGCTACACCTTC. Protein sequence: CASSAGFRGGYTF.

The gene calls are TRBV28 and TRBJ1-1, with a tentative D call TRBD1 (6 bases). Trimming took 4 bases from V and 4 from J, leaving 16 bases between them. CDR1 MDHEN and CDR2 SYDVKM come from the germline V gene. The CDR3 spans 15 residues. For the CDR3, the DNA is TGTGCCAGCAGTTCCTCCAGACAGGCCGTCACTGAAGCTTTCTTT. Translating gives CASSSSRQAVTEAFF.

CDR3 loop: CASSEEGTGTYGYTF. The CDR3 DNA reads TGTGCCAGCAGTGAAGAGGGGACAGGGACCTATGGCTACACCTTC. The chain links TRBV2 to TRBJ1-2; 9 nucleotides agree with TRBD1. V lost 1 base to trimming and J lost 4 bases; unmatched junction nucleotides: 4. The CDR3 is made up of 15 amino acids. The germline CDR1 and CDR2 sequences are SNHLY and FYNNEI.

Here the CDR3 reads CATSRDRSSGVSYEQYF. The DNA of the CDR3 is TGTGCCACCAGCAGAGACCGCAGTAGCGGGGTCTCCTACGAGCAGTACTTC. The chain has TRBV15 and TRBJ2-7; 8 bases agree with TRBD2. From germline, CDR1 is LNHNV and CDR2 YYDKDF (reference sequence). J gave up 0 bases and V 0 bases, and 7 bases lay outside the gene matches. The CDR3 runs 17 residues.